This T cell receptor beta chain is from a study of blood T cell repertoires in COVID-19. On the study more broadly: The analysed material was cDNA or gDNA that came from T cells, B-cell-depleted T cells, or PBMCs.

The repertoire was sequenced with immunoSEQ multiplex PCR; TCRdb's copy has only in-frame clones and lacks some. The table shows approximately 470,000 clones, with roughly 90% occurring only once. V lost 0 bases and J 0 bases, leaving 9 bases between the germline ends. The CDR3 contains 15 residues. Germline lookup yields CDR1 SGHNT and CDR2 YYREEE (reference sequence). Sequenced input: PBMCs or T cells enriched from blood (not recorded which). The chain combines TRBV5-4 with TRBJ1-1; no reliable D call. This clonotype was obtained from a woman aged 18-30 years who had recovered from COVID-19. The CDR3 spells CASSLGAGMNTEAFF. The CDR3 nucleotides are TGTGCCAGCAGCTTGGGGGCGGGTATGAACACTGAAGCTTTCTTT.